This T cell receptor (beta chain) was obtained from a study of cytomegalovirus exposure and HLA in healthy donors. Study results and limitations: Previous analysis showed most TCR beta V segments were productive about 90% or about 30% of the time.

A multiplex PCR was run with 60 Vbeta primers and 13 Jbeta primers. Assay used: immunoSEQ multiplex PCR; TCRdb lists only in-frame clones, some missing. The sample includes about 120,000 clones, approximately 70% of them seen just once. A word on this clone: Its target is not known.

V lost 2 bases and J lost 5, with 11 bases in between. The CDR3 runs 13 residues. Per the germline V gene, CDR1 is SGHRS and CDR2 is YFSETQ. V usage is TRBV5-1 and J usage is TRBJ2-7; D is possibly TRBD2 (6 bases). This receptor was identified in a woman aged 40 to 49 in good health and CMV-seropositive. Material: PBMCs. Here the CDR3 DNA reads TGCGCCAGCAGCTTAACTAGCAGGGACGAGCAGTACTTC. It codes for CASSLTSRDEQYF.